This T cell receptor (beta chain) comes out of a study of tumor-infiltrating lymphocytes in glioblastoma multiforme. Study conclusions and caveats: Detected clone frequencies may not reflect cell counts, being RNA-based.

Germline V gives CDR1 MGHRA, CDR2 YSYEKL. Trimming cost V 0 bases and J 7 bases; bases outside gene matches: 10. The CDR3 length is 17 residues. TCRB libraries came from RNA via three nested multiplex PCR rounds. Input was 0.5 ug total RNA, reverse-transcribed with a C-beta primer. MiXCR, run by TCRdb on the multiplex PCR reads, gives a single entry per CDR3 protein. The profile shows about 10,000 distinct CDR3 sequences, 66% of them singletons. Turning to this clonotype: Its antigen is not known.

This clonotype was obtained from a male donor with glioblastoma. The chain has TRBV4-1 and TRBJ2-2; 8 bases align to TRBD2. Sequences were obtained from brain tumor tissue. The CDR3 DNA reads TGCGCCAGCAGCCAAGAAGGAAGCGGGAGAATAAACGGGGAGCTGTTTTTT. Translating gives CASSQEGSGRINGELFF.